Shown below are 12 T cell receptor beta chains from a single sample sequenced in a study of Ad26.COV2.S vaccination and SARS-CoV-2 variants. Indicated treatment: around 19 received Ad26.COV2.S at low or high dose, single or two shots; about 5 received placebo; per-sample allocation not given. Each sample was drawn 63 days after the first injection (of vaccine or placebo). Method: immunoSEQ multiplex PCR; TCRdb's copy keeps in-frame clones and lacks some. This table has approximately 280,000 clones, 80% to 90% appearing once. The specimen was peripheral blood, collected in a trial of Ad26.COV2.S vaccine versus placebo. All receptors derive from a person between 18 and 65 years old who received the Ad26.COV2.S COVID-19 vaccine or a placebo.

V gene TRBV10-2 combines with J gene TRBJ2-7, with D perhaps matching TRBD1 (5 bases). V was shortened by 6 bases and J by 4 bases, with 25 bases between the two germline ends. This CDR3 has 17 amino acids. Germline V gene data show CDR1 as WSHSY and CDR2 as SAAADI. The CDR3 coding sequence is TGCGCCAGCAGACCTGGGGCAGCTACCTCCTATGTTTACGAGCAGTACTTC. It translates to CASRPGAATSYVYEQYF.

This chain joins TRBV5-1 and TRBJ1-1; 7 bases map to TRBD1. V lost 4 bases to trimming and J lost 0 bases; unmatched junction nucleotides: 0. This CDR3 has 13 residues. Germline CDR1 and CDR2: SGHRS and YFSETQ. The chain's CDR3 is CASSGTVNTEAFF. The CDR3 nucleotides read TGCGCCAGCAGCGGGACAGTGAACACTGAAGCTTTCTTT.

The chain uses TRBV25-1 and TRBJ2-7; 10 bases are shared with TRBD2. The germline V gene encodes CDR1 MGHDK and CDR2 SYGVNS. The V segment lost 1 base and the J segment 7 bases; nucleotides outside the gene matches: 7. There are 15 residues in the CDR3. The CDR3 bases are TGTGCCAGCAGTGAATCCCTAGCGGGAGTGGGAGAGCAGTACTTC. The encoded protein is CASSESLAGVGEQYF.

This chain joins TRBV7-2 and TRBJ1-6, with 7 bases lining up with TRBD1. This CDR3 is built from 15 residues. Per the germline V gene, CDR1 is SGHTA and CDR2 is FQGNSA. Trimming at V came to 2 bases and at J to 5 bases, leaving 3 bases not matched to a gene. CDR3 sequence (DNA): TGTGCCAGCAGCTTACTAGGACAGGATAATTCACCCCTCCACTTT. Amino acid sequence: CASSLLGQDNSPLHF.

The chain joins TRBV25-1 to TRBJ1-5, with a possible D match to TRBD1 (5 bases). The V end was cut by 1 base, the J end by 7 bases, with 14 bases between. This CDR3 has 15 amino acids. Germline CDR1 reads MGHDK; CDR2 reads SYGVNS. CDR3 nucleotides: TGTGCCAGCAGTGAATCTGGCAGAGGGGACCAGCCCCAGCATTTT. It yields the protein CASSESGRGDQPQHF.

This chain joins TRBV5-4 and TRBJ2-5, with 8 bases that match TRBD2. Looked up from germline, CDR1 is SGHNT and CDR2 is YYREEE (reference sequence). Trimming cost V 4 bases and J 4 bases; bases outside gene matches: 3. The length of the CDR3 is 13 residues. The CDR3 DNA follows: TGTGCCAGCAGCGTCGCGGGGGGAGAGACCCAGTACTTC. Protein product: CASSVAGGETQYF.

J is TRBJ2-7 and V is TRBV5-6; D is ambiguous. This CDR3 has 15 residues. V was cut by 0 bases and J by 2 bases, with 12 bases left in between. CDR1 SGHDT and CDR2 YYEEEE come from the germline V gene. The CDR3 region is CASSLVPGPTYEQYF. The CDR3 nucleotides read TGTGCCAGCAGCTTGGTCCCAGGACCGACCTACGAGCAGTACTTC.

The rearrangement links TRBV7-2 to TRBJ1-1; D call uncertain. The germline V gene encodes CDR1 SGHTA and CDR2 FQGNSA. Trimming cost V 5 bases and J 3 bases, with 22 bases left between them. This CDR3 has 17 amino acids. CDR3 sequence reads: CASSQIGPLAGDTEAFF. CDR3 in DNA: TGTGCCAGCAGCCAGATCGGACCGCTCGCTGGGGACACTGAAGCTTTCTTT.

CDR3 region: CASSQAGHGTPEAFF. The CDR3 DNA follows: TGCGCCAGCAGCCAGGCGGGACACGGAACCCCTGAAGCTTTCTTT. The rearrangement joins TRBV4-3 to TRBJ1-1; the D gene is possibly TRBD1 (6 bases). The CDR3 extends over 15 amino acids. Germline CDR1 LGHNA, CDR2 YSLEER. Trimming left V 3 bases short and J 6 bases short, with 17 bases between.

The chain carries TRBV6-5 and TRBJ2-5; D is unresolved. Germline assignment: CDR1 MNHEY and CDR2 SVGAGI. With 0 bases removed from V and 4 bases from J, the gap between germline ends came to 3 bases. The CDR3 is made up of 12 amino acids. CDR3 in amino acids: CASSYSTETQYF. The CDR3 coding sequence is TGTGCCAGCAGTTACTCGACAGAGACCCAGTACTTC.

The chain carries TRBV7-3 and TRBJ1-2; a possible D gene is TRBD1 (5 bases). Trimming stripped 5 bases from V and 2 bases from J, with 12 bases between. The CDR3 has 14 residues. Per the germline V gene, CDR1 is SGHTA and CDR2 is FQGTGA. CDR3 nucleotide sequence: TGTGCCAGCAGCCCCCGTGCAGGGAACTATGGCTACACCTTC. Protein sequence: CASSPRAGNYGYTF. Based on the CDR3 plus reference TRBV7-3 and TRBJ1-2, the full variable domain is GAGVSQTPSNKVTEKGKYVELRCDPISGHTALYWYRQSLGQGPEFLIYFQGTGAADDSGLPNDRFFAVRPEGSVSTLKIQRTERGDSAVYLCASSPRAGNYGYTFGSGTRLTVV.

This chain joins TRBV9 and TRBJ2-7; D is ambiguous. The V end lost 3 bases, the J end lost 4 bases, and 11 bases lay between the germline ends. CDR3 length: 13 residues. CDR1 SGDLS and CDR2 YYNGEE come from the germline V gene. This CDR3 is CASSGPAAYEQYF. The CDR3 DNA sequence: TGTGCCAGCAGCGGCCCGGCCGCATACGAGCAGTACTTC.